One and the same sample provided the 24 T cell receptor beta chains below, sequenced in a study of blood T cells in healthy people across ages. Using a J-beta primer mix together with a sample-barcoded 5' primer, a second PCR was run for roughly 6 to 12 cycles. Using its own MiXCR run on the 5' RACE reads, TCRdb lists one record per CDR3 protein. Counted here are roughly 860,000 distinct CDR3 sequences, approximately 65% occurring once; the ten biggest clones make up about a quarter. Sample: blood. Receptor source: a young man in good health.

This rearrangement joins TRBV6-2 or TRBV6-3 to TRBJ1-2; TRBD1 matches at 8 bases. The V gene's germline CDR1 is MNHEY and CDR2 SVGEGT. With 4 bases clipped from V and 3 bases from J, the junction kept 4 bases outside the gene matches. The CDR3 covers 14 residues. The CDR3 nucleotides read TGTGCCAGCAGTTGGGACAGGATCTACTATGGCTACACCTTC. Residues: CASSWDRIYYGYTF.

DNA for the CDR3: TGTGCCAGCAGCCCTACAGGGCGTTGGACCGGGGAGCTGTTTTTT. This translates into CASSPTGRWTGELFF. This chain joins TRBV9 and TRBJ2-2; D perhaps matches TRBD1 (6 bases). The germline V and J ends were trimmed by 4 bases and 5 bases, with 15 bases remaining between them. Per the germline V gene, CDR1 is SGDLS and CDR2 is YYNGEE. The CDR3 is made up of 15 amino acids. Based on the CDR3 plus reference TRBV9 and TRBJ2-2, the full variable domain is DSGVTQTPKHLITATGQRVTLRCSPRSGDLSVYWYQQSLDQGLQFLIQYYNGEERAKGNILERFSAQQFPDLHSELNLSSLELGDSALYFCASSPTGRWTGELFFGEGSRLTVL.

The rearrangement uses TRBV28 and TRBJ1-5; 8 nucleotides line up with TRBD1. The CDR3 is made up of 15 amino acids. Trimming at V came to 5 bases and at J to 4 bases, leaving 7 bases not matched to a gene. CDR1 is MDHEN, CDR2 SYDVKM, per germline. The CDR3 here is CASSAYGQGNQPQHF. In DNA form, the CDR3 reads TGTGCCAGCAGTGCCTACGGACAGGGAAATCAGCCCCAGCATTTT.

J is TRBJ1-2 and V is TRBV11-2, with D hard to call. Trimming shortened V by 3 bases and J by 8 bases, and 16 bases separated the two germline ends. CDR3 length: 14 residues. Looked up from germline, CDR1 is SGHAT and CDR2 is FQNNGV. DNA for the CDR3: TGTGCCAGCAGCTTTCCGCGGGCCCGATTCGGCTACACCTTC. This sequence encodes CASSFPRARFGYTF.

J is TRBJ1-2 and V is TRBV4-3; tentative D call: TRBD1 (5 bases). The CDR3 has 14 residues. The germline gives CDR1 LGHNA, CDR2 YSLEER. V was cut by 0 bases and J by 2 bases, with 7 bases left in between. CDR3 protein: CASSQDRENYGYTF. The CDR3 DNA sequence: TGCGCCAGCAGCCAAGACAGGGAGAACTATGGCTACACCTTC.

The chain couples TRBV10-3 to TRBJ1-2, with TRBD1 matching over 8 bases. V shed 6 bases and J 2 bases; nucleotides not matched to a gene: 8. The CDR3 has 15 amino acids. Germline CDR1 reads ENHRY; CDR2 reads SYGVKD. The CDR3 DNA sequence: TGTGCCATCAGCCCCGAGGACAGGGTAAACTATGGCTACACCTTC. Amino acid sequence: CAISPEDRVNYGYTF.

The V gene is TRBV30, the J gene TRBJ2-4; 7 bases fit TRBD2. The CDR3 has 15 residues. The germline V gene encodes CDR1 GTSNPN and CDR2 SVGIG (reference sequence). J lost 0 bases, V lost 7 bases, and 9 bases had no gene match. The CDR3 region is CALDAGVIAKNIQYF. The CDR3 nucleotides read TGTGCCTTGGATGCGGGGGTCATAGCCAAAAACATTCAGTACTTC.

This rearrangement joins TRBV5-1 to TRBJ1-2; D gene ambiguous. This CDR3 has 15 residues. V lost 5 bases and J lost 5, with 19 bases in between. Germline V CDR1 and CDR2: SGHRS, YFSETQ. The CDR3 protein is CASRQASGRGYGYTF. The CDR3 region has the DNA TGCGCCAGCAGACAAGCGTCGGGTCGAGGTTATGGCTACACCTTC.

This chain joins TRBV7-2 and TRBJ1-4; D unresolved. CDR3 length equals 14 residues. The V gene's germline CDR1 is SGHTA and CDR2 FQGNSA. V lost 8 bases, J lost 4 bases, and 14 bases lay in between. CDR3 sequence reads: CASQAGSFNEKLFF. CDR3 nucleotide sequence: TGTGCCAGCCAAGCCGGGTCATTTAATGAAAAACTGTTTTTT.

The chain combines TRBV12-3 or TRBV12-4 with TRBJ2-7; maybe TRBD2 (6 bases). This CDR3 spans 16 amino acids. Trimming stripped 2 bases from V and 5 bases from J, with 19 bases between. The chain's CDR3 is CASSLLEGAIPNEQYF. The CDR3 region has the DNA TGTGCCAGCAGTTTATTGGAGGGCGCGATACCCAACGAGCAGTACTTC.

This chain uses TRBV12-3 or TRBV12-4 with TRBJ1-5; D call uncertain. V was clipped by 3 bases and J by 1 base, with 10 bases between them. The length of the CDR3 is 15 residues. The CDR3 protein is CASSFWAGSNQPQHF. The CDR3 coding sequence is TGTGCCAGCAGTTTCTGGGCGGGGAGCAATCAGCCCCAGCATTTT.

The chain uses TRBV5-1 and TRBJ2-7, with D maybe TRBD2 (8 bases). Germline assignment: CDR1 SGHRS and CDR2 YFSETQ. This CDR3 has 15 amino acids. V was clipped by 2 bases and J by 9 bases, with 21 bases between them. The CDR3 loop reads CASSFRQGGGTGQYF. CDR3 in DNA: TGCGCCAGCAGCTTCAGACAGGGCGGGGGGACGGGGCAGTACTTC.

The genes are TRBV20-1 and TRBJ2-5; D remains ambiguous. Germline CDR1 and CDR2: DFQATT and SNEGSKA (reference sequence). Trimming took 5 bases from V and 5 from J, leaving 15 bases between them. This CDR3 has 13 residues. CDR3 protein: CSALGTPWETQYF. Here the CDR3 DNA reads TGCAGTGCTCTCGGAACACCCTGGGAGACCCAGTACTTC.

The CDR3 DNA is TGTGCCAGCAGCTTATTAGACAGGGTCGATCTCAATGAGCAGTACTTC. It encodes CASSLLDRVDLNEQYF. The chain is built from TRBV7-9 and TRBJ2-5; 7 bases map to TRBD1. CDR1 is SEHNR, CDR2 FQNEAQ, per germline (reference sequence). V lost 2 bases to trimming and J lost 11 bases; unmatched junction nucleotides: 17. CDR3 length equals 16 residues.

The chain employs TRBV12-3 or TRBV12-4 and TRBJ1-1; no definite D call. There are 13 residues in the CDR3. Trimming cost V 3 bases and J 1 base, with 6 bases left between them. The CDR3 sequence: CASSFYRNTEAFF. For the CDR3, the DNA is TGTGCCAGCAGTTTTTATCGGAACACTGAAGCTTTCTTT.

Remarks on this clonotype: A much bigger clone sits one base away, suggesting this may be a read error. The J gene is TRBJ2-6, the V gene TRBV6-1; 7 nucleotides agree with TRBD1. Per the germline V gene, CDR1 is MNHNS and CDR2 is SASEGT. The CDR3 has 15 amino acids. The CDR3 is CASSDRVAGANALTF. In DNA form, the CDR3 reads TGTGCCAGCAGCGACAGGGTAGCTGGGGCCAACGCCCTGACTTTC.

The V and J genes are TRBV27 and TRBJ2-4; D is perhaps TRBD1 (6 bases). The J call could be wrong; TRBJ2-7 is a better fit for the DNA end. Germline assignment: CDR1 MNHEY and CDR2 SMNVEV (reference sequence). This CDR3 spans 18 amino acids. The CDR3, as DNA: TGTGCCAGCAGTTCGGGCGCAGGGGCCCCCCCGGGCTCCTACGAGCAGTACTTC. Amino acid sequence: CASSSGAGAPPGSYEQYF.

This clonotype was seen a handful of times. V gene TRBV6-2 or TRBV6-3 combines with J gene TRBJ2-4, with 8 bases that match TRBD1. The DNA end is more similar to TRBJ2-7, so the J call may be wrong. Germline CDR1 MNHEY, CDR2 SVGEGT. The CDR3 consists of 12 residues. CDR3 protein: CAVRQGWNEQYF. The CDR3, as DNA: TGTGCCGTACGACAGGGGTGGAACGAGCAGTACTTC.

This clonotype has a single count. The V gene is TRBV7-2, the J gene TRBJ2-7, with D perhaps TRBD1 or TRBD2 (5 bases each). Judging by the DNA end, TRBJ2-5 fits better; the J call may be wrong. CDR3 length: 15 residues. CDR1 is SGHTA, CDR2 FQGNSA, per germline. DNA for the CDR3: TGTGCCAGCAGCTTAGTGTCGGGGCCCAGAATGACCCAGTACTTC. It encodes CASSLVSGPRMTQYF.

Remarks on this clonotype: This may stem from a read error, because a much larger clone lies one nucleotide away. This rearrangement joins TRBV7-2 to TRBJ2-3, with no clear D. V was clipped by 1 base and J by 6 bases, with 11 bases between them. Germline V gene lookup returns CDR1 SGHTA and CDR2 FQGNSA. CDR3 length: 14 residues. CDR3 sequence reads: CASSLVSSFDTQYF. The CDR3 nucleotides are TGTGCCAGCAGCTTAGTCTCCTCATTTGATACGCAGTATTTT. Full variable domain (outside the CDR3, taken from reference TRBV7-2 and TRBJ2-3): GAGVSQSPSNKVTEKGKDVELRCDPISGHTALYWYRQSLGQGLEFLIYFQGNSAPDKSGLPSDRFSAERTGGSVSTLTIQRTQQEDSAVYLCASSLVSSFDTQYFGPGTRLTVL.

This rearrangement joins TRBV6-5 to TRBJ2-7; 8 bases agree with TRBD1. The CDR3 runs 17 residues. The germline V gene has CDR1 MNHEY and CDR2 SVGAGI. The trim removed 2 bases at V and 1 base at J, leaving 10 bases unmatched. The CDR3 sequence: CASSYTATGALSYEQYF. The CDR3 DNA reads TGTGCCAGCAGTTACACCGCGACAGGGGCTTTATCCTACGAGCAGTACTTC.

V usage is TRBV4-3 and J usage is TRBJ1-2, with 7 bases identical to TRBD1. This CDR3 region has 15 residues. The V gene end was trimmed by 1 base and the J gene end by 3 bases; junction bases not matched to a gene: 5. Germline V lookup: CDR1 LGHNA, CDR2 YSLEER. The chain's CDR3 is CASSQAGQSDYGYTF. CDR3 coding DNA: TGCGCCAGCAGCCAAGCGGGACAGTCAGACTATGGCTACACCTTC.

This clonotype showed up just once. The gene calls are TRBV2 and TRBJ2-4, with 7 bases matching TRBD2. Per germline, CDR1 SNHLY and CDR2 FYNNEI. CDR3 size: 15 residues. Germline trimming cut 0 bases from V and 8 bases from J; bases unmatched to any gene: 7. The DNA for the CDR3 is TGTGCCAGCAGTGAAGCGGAGAGACTAGCCCACATTCAGTACTTC. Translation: CASSEAERLAHIQYF.

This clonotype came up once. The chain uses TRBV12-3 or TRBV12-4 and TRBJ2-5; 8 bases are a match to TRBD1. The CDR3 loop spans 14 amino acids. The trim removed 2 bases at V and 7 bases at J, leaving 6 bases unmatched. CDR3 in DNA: TGTGCCAGCAGTTTACGCGGACAGGGATCGACCCAGTACTTC. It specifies CASSLRGQGSTQYF.